The clone carrying this TCR beta chain came up once. Its specificity is unknown. Time point described: recipient sample about 28 days before transplant, after cytoreduction. This sample was taken from a study of T cell clonotyping in hematopoietic cell transplantation. General observations from the study: After transplant, recipient diversity fell while pathologically expanded clonotypes grew through day 180.

Libraries were prepared by immunoSEQ multiplex PCR; TCRdb keeps only in-frame clonotypes and omits some of them. Of about 3,300 clones listed, nearly 97% were seen once; the top ten hold over 1.5%. Germline V gives CDR1 LNHDA, CDR2 SQIVND (reference sequence). V lost 6 bases and J lost 5, with 16 bases in between. This CDR3 has 14 residues. The sequencing here drew on peripheral blood mononuclear cells, taken before stem cell transplant. The TCR comes from a woman in her forties or fifties with chronic myeloid leukemia. Some clones in this sample may be carry-over from other donors' samples. V and J are TRBV19 and TRBJ2-5, with D maybe TRBD1 (6 bases). The CDR3 DNA reads as TGTGCCAGTAGACGGGACACCTTAGGGGAGACCCAGTACTTC. Its translation is CASRRDTLGETQYF.